The 19 T cell receptor beta chains below were found in one sample sequenced in a study of blood T cells in healthy people across ages. The use of a sample-barcoded 5' primer and a J-beta primer mix characterized a second PCR of about 7 to 12 cycles. A single record per CDR3 protein comes from TCRdb applying MiXCR to the 5' RACE reads. This sample has roughly 560,000 distinct CDR3 sequences, with about 24% found just once. The same data also went into a second study, on T cells of mothers and their children.

Sequenced input: blood. The receptors shown here come from a boy aged 5-17 years in good health.

This clonotype was detected a few times. The V call is TRBV5-1, the J call TRBJ2-2, with 10 nucleotides matching TRBD2. The CDR3 consists of 20 residues. CDR1 and CDR2 (germline): SGHRS, YFSETQ. The junction had 16 bases not matched to a gene; V was cut back by 2 bases and J by 3 bases. The CDR3, as DNA: TGCGCCAGCAGCTTAGAGCGGGGGGGGTTCCGATTTCCAGACACCGGGGAGCTGTTTTTT. Encoded protein: CASSLERGGFRFPDTGELFF.

This clonotype turned up a few times. The rearrangement uses TRBV4-2 and TRBJ2-1, with 8 bases matching TRBD2. Unmatched junction bases numbered 10, after V lost 7 bases and J lost 5 bases. Germline V gene data show CDR1 as LGHNA and CDR2 as YNFKEQ. The CDR3 length is 15 residues. In DNA, the CDR3 is TGTGCCAGCACCTCACTTCTAGCGGGTGACAATGAGCAGTTCTTC. Residues: CASTSLLAGDNEQFF.

The sample holds a few counts of this clonotype. The V and J genes are TRBV10-1 and TRBJ1-1; possible D gene TRBD1, 5 bases. The V end lost 9 bases, the J end lost 4 bases, and 9 bases lay between the germline ends. Per germline, CDR1 WNHNN and CDR2 SYGVQD (reference sequence). This CDR3 is 11 amino acids long. The CDR3 sequence: CASRGFTEAFF. CDR3 nucleotide sequence: TGCGCCAGTCGGGGCTTCACTGAAGCTTTCTTT.

This clonotype was seen more than once but under ten times. The gene calls are TRBV19 and TRBJ1-1; D is uncertain. V was cut by 3 bases and J by 8 bases, with 7 bases left in between. This CDR3 has 11 amino acids. Germline CDR1 LNHDA, CDR2 SQIVND (reference sequence). Written as DNA, the CDR3 is TGTGCCAGTAGTATGGAGACAGAAGCTTTCTTT. This sequence encodes CASSMETEAFF.

This chain uses TRBV7-2 with TRBJ2-5; D is unresolved. Germline CDR1 SGHTA, CDR2 FQGNSA. Deletions cut 5 bases from V and 4 bases from J, with 5 bases between. The CDR3 length is 11 residues. Here the CDR3 DNA reads TGTGCCAGCAGCACCACAGAGACCCAGTACTTC. Translating it yields CASSTTETQYF.

This chain connects TRBV11-2 to TRBJ2-1; no clear D gene. The V gene lost 1 base and the J gene lost 9 bases, with 10 bases spanning the gap. In germline, CDR1 is SGHAT, CDR2 FQNNGV. The CDR3 runs to 13 residues. The CDR3 reads CASSLAVFGEQFF. DNA of the CDR3: TGTGCCAGCAGCTTAGCGGTGTTTGGTGAGCAGTTCTTC. The whole variable domain, remainder taken from reference TRBV11-2 and TRBJ2-1, is EAGVAQSPRYKIIEKRQSVAFWCNPISGHATLYWYQQILGQGPKLLIQFQNNGVVDDSQLPKDRFSAERLKGVDSTLKIQPAKLEDSAVYLCASSLAVFGEQFFGPGTRLTVL.

The chain has TRBV13 and TRBJ2-5; 7 positions match TRBD1. Germline CDR1 PRHDT, CDR2 FYEKMQ (reference sequence). V lost 5 bases and J lost 4; bases outside the gene matches: 13. The CDR3 is 16 residues long. This CDR3 is CASSGTGTAVRETQYF. CDR3 coding DNA: TGTGCCAGCAGCGGCACCGGGACAGCGGTTCGAGAGACCCAGTACTTC.

J is TRBJ1-5 and V is TRBV9, with TRBD1 matching 7 bases. This CDR3 has 16 amino acids. With 5 bases clipped from V and 5 bases from J, the junction kept 13 bases outside the gene matches. Germline V gene lookup returns CDR1 SGDLS and CDR2 YYNGEE. The CDR3 loop reads CASSLGFDREYQPQHF. The CDR3 DNA is TGTGCCAGCAGTTTGGGGTTCGACAGGGAATATCAGCCCCAGCATTTT.

This clonotype has just a few counts. V is TRBV10-3 and J is TRBJ1-4, with D uncertain. The CDR3 covers 16 residues. Trimming removed 3 bases at V and 1 base at J, with 12 bases between. Germline CDR1 reads ENHRY; CDR2 reads SYGVKD. CDR3 protein: CAISESTTRTNEKLFF. CDR3 nucleotides: TGTGCCATCAGTGAATCTACGACAAGAACTAATGAAAAACTGTTTTTT.

Points on this clonotype: Mismatch with germline at one junction end may stem from a read error. The chain links TRBV15 to TRBJ2-3; 7 nucleotides line up with TRBD1. From germline, CDR1 is LNHNV and CDR2 YYDKDF (reference sequence). The CDR3 is 14 residues long. The CDR3 DNA reads as TGTGCCACCAGCGTGAGGACAGGAGTAGATACACAGTATTTT. Its protein product is CATSVRTGVDTQYF.

This clonotype occurred a few times. CDR3 nucleotide sequence: TGTGCCTGGAGTGTACTCCAGGCCCAGTACTTC. This encodes CAWSVLQAQYF. V gene TRBV30 combines with J gene TRBJ2-5; D is uncertain. Trimming pared 0 bases from V and 9 bases from J, leaving 8 bases between. In germline, CDR1 is GTSNPN, CDR2 SVGIG (reference sequence). The CDR3 has 11 amino acids.

This clonotype showed up many times. The chain recombines TRBV24-1 with TRBJ2-1, with TRBD2 identical over 9 bases. The germline V gene has CDR1 KGHDR and CDR2 SFDVKD. The length of the CDR3 is 15 residues. V gave up 7 bases and J gave up 3 bases; unmatched junction bases: 6. CDR3 DNA: TGTGCCACCAGGGCGGGGGGGTCGATCTACAATGAGCAGTTCTTC. Its translation is CATRAGGSIYNEQFF.

The chain carries TRBV20-1 and TRBJ2-5; D gene unclear. Germline CDR1 DFQATT, CDR2 SNEGSKA (reference sequence). Trimming left V 6 bases short and J 3 bases short, with 14 bases between. The CDR3 contains 13 residues. The CDR3 DNA reads TGCAGTGCCCCCCTGGGCGGTAAAGAGACCCAGTACTTC. Protein product: CSAPLGGKETQYF.

V is TRBV27 and J is TRBJ1-2; 9 nucleotides align to TRBD1. V shed 2 bases, J shed 8 bases, and the junction held 9 bases outside the gene matches. The CDR3 covers 15 residues. CDR1 and CDR2 (germline): MNHEY, SMNVEV (reference sequence). The CDR3 DNA reads as TGTGCCAGCAGTTTACTCGGGACAGGGAGGGGAGGCTACACCTTC. It encodes CASSLLGTGRGGYTF.

This clonotype was counted ten times or more. This chain connects TRBV5-1 to TRBJ2-5; 9 bases match TRBD1. There are 14 residues in the CDR3. With V trimmed by 7 bases and J by 2 bases, 6 bases remained unmatched. Germline CDR1 reads SGHRS; CDR2 reads YFSETQ. CDR3: CASYRDRGQETQYF. The CDR3 DNA follows: TGCGCCAGCTACCGAGACAGGGGGCAAGAGACCCAGTACTTC.

This clonotype was detected a few times. This chain connects TRBV25-1 to TRBJ2-3; D ambiguous. CDR3 length: 13 amino acids. In germline, CDR1 is MGHDK, CDR2 SYGVNS. V was pared by 4 bases and J by 2 bases, with 7 bases between. The CDR3 spells CASSADLTDTQYF. The DNA for the CDR3 is TGTGCCAGCAGTGCTGATCTCACAGATACGCAGTATTTT.

This chain links TRBV10-3 with TRBJ2-5; D not certain. The DNA end favors TRBJ2-7, so the J call may be wrong. Looked up from germline, CDR1 is ENHRY and CDR2 is SYGVKD. This CDR3 contains 12 residues. As DNA, the CDR3 is TGTGCCATCAGTGATCGTGGGCTCGAGCAGTACGTC. Encoded protein: CAISDRGLEQYV.

V usage is TRBV6-2 or TRBV6-3 and J usage is TRBJ2-5; 9 bases map to TRBD1. CDR3 length: 16 residues. CDR1 is MNHEY and CDR2 is SVGEGT in the germline V gene. With V trimmed by 6 bases and J by 4 bases, 12 bases remained unmatched. CDR3 region: CASSPLGTGLRETQYF. In DNA form, the CDR3 reads TGTGCCAGCAGCCCACTGGGGACAGGGCTTCGAGAGACCCAGTACTTC.

This clonotype was counted a few times. This rearrangement joins TRBV3-1 to TRBJ1-2; TRBD1 matches at 8 bases. This CDR3 has 17 amino acids. Trimming cost V 4 bases and J 8 bases; bases outside gene matches: 18. The germline V gene encodes CDR1 LGHDT and CDR2 YNNKEL (reference sequence). The CDR3 protein is CASSLQRADRAKGGYTF. In nucleotides, the CDR3 is TGTGCCAGCAGCCTACAAAGGGCGGACAGGGCAAAAGGAGGCTACACCTTC.